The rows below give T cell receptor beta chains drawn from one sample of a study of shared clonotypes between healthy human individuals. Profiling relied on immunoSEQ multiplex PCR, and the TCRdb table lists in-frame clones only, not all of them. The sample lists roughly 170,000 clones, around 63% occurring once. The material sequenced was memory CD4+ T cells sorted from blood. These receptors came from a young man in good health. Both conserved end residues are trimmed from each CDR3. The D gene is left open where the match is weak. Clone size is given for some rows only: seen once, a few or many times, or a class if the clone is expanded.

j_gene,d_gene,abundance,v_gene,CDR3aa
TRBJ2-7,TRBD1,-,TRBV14,ASSQLGRDRYEQY
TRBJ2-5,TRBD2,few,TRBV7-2,ASRGTSGGQETQY
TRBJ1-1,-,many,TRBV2,ASKIPELNTEAF
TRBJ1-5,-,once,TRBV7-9,ASSLGGGDQPQH
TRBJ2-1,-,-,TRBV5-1,ASSLGKYNEQF
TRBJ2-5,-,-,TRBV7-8,ASARAGETQY
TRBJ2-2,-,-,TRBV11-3,ASSLASIGSGGELF
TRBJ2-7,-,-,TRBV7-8,ASSLAGISYEQY
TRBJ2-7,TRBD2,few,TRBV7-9,ASSFSGLVYEQY
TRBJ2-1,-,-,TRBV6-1,ASSLDSSYNEQF
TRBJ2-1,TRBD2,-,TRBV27,ASRYLSGGRNDEQF
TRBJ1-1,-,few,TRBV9,ASSGRENMNTEAF
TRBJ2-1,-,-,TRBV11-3,ASSFGGNNEQF
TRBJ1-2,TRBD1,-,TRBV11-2,ASSSPDRASGYT
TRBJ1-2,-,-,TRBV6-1,ASSKPGVGNYGYT
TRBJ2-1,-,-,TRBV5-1,ASSLVLGKVDNEQF
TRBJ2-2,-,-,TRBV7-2,ASSLAATGELF
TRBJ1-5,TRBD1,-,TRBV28,ASSSYVGTVPDSNQPQH
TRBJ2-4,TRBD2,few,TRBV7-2,ASSKLAGVSNGIQY
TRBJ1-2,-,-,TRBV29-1,SVGAGNYGYT
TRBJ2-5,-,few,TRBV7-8,ASSLGGLGEETQY
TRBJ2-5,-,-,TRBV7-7,ASSLVGAGGLETQY
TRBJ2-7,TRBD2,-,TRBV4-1,ASSYTSGRGYEQY
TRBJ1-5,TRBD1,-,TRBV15,ATSNRGLKHQPQH
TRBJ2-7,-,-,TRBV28,ASSTPGQRLYEQY
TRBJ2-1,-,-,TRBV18,ASSLSRNFYNEQF
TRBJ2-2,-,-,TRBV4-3,ASSRDTEAGELF
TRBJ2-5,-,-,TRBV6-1,ASSEANPGVWETQY
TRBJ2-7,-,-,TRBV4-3,ASSPSPTPTWEQY